This T cell receptor beta chain came from a study of T-cell reconstitution after alpha-beta-depleted transplantation in children (dated by TCRdb to about 2016). With regard to the full study: T-cell immune reconstitution after TCRalphabeta/CD19-depleted allogeneic hematopoietic cell transplantation in children was quantitatively tracked in the study by means of TCR repertoire profiling.

Libraries came from PCR. Sequencing took place on an Illumina HiSeq 2500. TCR libraries were prepared with molecular barcoding, using unique molecular identifiers to normalize TCRbeta repertoire quantification. In-frame beta chains were kept once TCRdb had trimmed the public reads at Q25 with fastp and called clones with MiXCR. Rows matching on CDR3 protein sequence are summarized as one entry with the most common DNA and genes. This sample is represented by tens of thousands of distinct CDR3 sequences; 7.3% of them were singletons. Of the sample, over 2.5% is held by the ten largest clones. The germline ends are 16 bases apart after V is trimmed by 4 bases and J by 3 bases. Reading from cysteine to phenylalanine, the CDR3 counts 15 amino acids. Only CDR3 DNA remains: 45 bases, in frame from the first base. CDR1 is given as SQVTM and CDR2 as ANQGSEA, both from the germline V gene. This clonotype was detected ten times or more. The antigen it binds to is not known. Base qualities are missing; no much larger clone stands one base away.

The chain links TRBV29-1 with TRBJ1-5; the D region possibly corresponds to TRBD1 (6 bases align). Sequencing used PBMCs from the stem cell graft donor, obtained from the stem cell graft. The clonotype originates from a human donor who donated a stem cell graft to a child with acute lymphoblastic leukemia. The CDR3 reads CSVAVSWDNNQPQHF. The nucleotide sequence is TGCAGCGTTGCAGTGTCGTGGGACAACAATCAGCCCCAGCATTTT.